Described below is a single T cell receptor (beta chain) sequence and its context. Only in-frame clones appear in the TCRdb table, and some are missing; sequencing was by immunoSEQ multiplex PCR. The sample lists about 120,000 clones; around 89% were seen once. The V end was cut by 7 bases, the J end by 6 bases, with 15 bases between. The germline V gene has CDR1 MNHEY and CDR2 SVGAGI. The CDR3 contains 14 residues. The sample belongs to a study of cytomegalovirus exposure and HLA in healthy donors. Study context: It was reported in a later analysis that the same platform had been used for the roughly 130 validation repertoires as for the 666 first-cohort repertoires.

Separate from the roughly 730-subject first cohort, the roughly 120-subject validation cohort was the one that the donors belonged to. Sequenced sample: PBMCs. The chain employs TRBV6-5 and TRBJ2-2; no clear D. The origin of this receptor is a young woman in good health and CMV-seropositive. The CDR3 region has the DNA TGTGCCAGCAAATGGAGTTCGTACGCCGGGGAGCTGTTTTTT. Amino acids: CASKWSSYAGELFF.